Detailed here is one T cell receptor (beta chain). No antigen is known for it. This sample is part of a study of cytomegalovirus exposure and HLA in healthy donors. Study-wide findings and caveats: Several of the most significant clusters appeared linked to common viral pathogens, based on a later analysis. Clonal expansion, a later analysis showed, was greater in HLA-associated TCR beta chains than in equally common others.

The PCR was carried out with 60 Vbeta primers and 13 Jbeta primers. Sequencing used immunoSEQ multiplex PCR; TCRdb keeps in-frame clones, though not all of them. This table holds 140,000 or so clones, more than 80% found once. V gave up 0 bases and J gave up 6 bases, with 27 bases separating them. This CDR3 has 19 amino acids. Germline values: CDR1 LNHNV, CDR2 YYDKDF (reference sequence). The sequencing sample was made of PBMCs. This chain connects TRBV15 to TRBJ2-7; TRBD2 is a possible D gene (5 bases). This clonotype originated in a middle-aged woman in good health and CMV-seropositive. The CDR3 nucleotides are TGTGCCACCAGCAGAGATTGGAAGGACTTAGGCGTAAGGGCTGCCGAGCAGTACTTC. Its protein product is CATSRDWKDLGVRAAEQYF.